The TCR beta chain under discussion was sequenced for a study of a mutant IDH1 vaccine in newly diagnosed glioma. The time point here: week 23, last vaccination. Doses of 300 ug of mutant IDH1 20-mer peptide were given with topical imiquimod. The V gene's germline CDR1 is SGHRS and CDR2 YFSETQ. The CDR3 is 13 residues long. V was shortened by 4 bases and J by 4 bases, with 11 bases between the two germline ends. This clone was detected only once. The antigen remains undetermined. Repertoires were generated with immunoSEQ multiplex PCR, while TCRdb's copy carries only in-frame clones and drops some. The table lists tens of thousands of clones, about three quarters of them singletons.

The sample here was PBMCs, taken from a glioma patient whose treatment included an IDH1 peptide vaccine. This clonotype was sampled from a man aged 45 to 65 with glioma. This sequence joins TRBV5-1 and TRBJ2-5; D perhaps matches TRBD1 (5 bases). CDR3 DNA: TGCGCCAGCAGCCAGGACATGGGAGAGACCCAGTACTTC. As protein: CASSQDMGETQYF. The complete variable domain, with remaining parts taken from reference TRBV5-1 and TRBJ2-5, reads KAGVTQTPRYLIKTRGQQVTLSCSPISGHRSVSWYQQTPGQGLQFLFEYFSETQRNKGNFPGRFSGRQFSNSRSEMNVSTLELGDSALYLCASSQDMGETQYFGPGTRLLVL.